These 4 T cell receptor beta chains share one sample of origin, sequenced in a study of shared clonotypes between healthy human individuals. Profiling relied on immunoSEQ multiplex PCR, and the TCRdb table lists in-frame clones only, not all of them. The sample shows 650,000 to 800,000 clones, roughly 94% of them seen only once. Positive CCR7 selection of CD45RO-negative cells yielded the naive CD8 cells, and terminally differentiated effector memory CD45RA+ cells were excluded. Sequenced input: naive CD8+ T cells sorted from blood. These receptors were collected from a man aged 25-45 years in good health.

The V and J genes are TRBV6-6 and TRBJ2-1, with D hard to call. The CDR3 is 15 amino acids. Germline V CDR1 and CDR2: MNHNY, SVGAGI (reference sequence). Trimming pared 7 bases from V and 8 bases from J, leaving 21 bases between. The CDR3 DNA reads as TGTGCCAGCACTTGGACCGCACAAGTCTTCGATGAGCAGTTCTTC. It yields the protein CASTWTAQVFDEQFF.

V usage is TRBV7-9 and J usage is TRBJ2-2; D gene uncertain. Germline V gene data show CDR1 as SEHNR and CDR2 as FQNEAQ (reference sequence). This CDR3 is built from 13 residues. Trimming shortened V by 4 bases and J by 2 bases, and 5 bases separated the two germline ends. The CDR3 DNA is TGTGCCAGCAGCTCGACAAACACCGGGGAGCTGTTTTTT. This gives the protein CASSSTNTGELFF.

For this clone: Other DNA sequences in this sample translate to the same CDR3. The chain is built from TRBV5-4 and TRBJ2-7, with 7 bases matching TRBD1. Germline lookup yields CDR1 SGHNT and CDR2 YYREEE (reference sequence). V trimming: 0 bases; J trimming: 2 bases; junction bases outside the gene matches: 2. There are 14 residues in the CDR3. CDR3 nucleotides: TGTGCCAGCAGCTTGGGGCAGGGGGCCTACGAGCAGTACTTC. Amino acids: CASSLGQGAYEQYF.

A note on this clone: The sample carries other DNA sequences with the same CDR3. The rearrangement links TRBV2 to TRBJ2-7, with 8 bases identical to TRBD1. V shed 2 bases and J 0 bases; nucleotides not matched to a gene: 0. The CDR3 consists of 14 residues. The germline gives CDR1 SNHLY, CDR2 FYNNEI. CDR3 in DNA: TGTGCCAGCAGTGAAACAGGGGGCTCCTACGAGCAGTACTTC. Residues: CASSETGGSYEQYF.